This TCR beta chain was sequenced during a study of blood T cell repertoires in COVID-19. Study information: Some COVID-19 samples were acute and others convalescent; all came from the United States, Italy and Spain. The analysed material was cDNA or gDNA that came from T cells, B-cell-depleted T cells, or PBMCs.

Germline-derived CDR1 and CDR2 are LNHDA and SQIVND (reference sequence). The CDR3 spans 15 residues. J gave up 4 bases and V 7 bases, and 7 bases lay outside the gene matches. Per the original methods: Reference gene primer amplification gave estimated nucleated cell counts. Sequencing used immunoSEQ multiplex PCR; TCRdb keeps in-frame clones, though not all of them. The DNA gave D and trimming, while V, J and clone size come from that table. Of roughly 340,000 clones in the sample, around 86% were seen once. Material for sequencing was peripheral blood. The V and J genes are TRBV19 and TRBJ2-5; TRBD2 aligns across 12 bases. The clonotype was recovered from a woman aged 50 to 60 with COVID-19, enrolled during active disease. CDR3 amino acids: CASTRLAGAGETQYF. The DNA for the CDR3 is TGTGCCAGTACCCGACTAGCGGGAGCGGGAGAGACCCAGTACTTC.